The 30 T cell receptor beta chains below were found in one sample sequenced in a study of blood T cells in healthy people across ages. Then a second PCR, running roughly 7 to 11 cycles, was carried out with a sample-barcoded 5' primer and a J-beta primer mix. TCRdb re-derived calls from the 5' RACE reads in MiXCR, one entry per CDR3 protein. The table has fewer than 800,000 distinct CDR3 sequences, around 45% seen once. Specimen: blood. These receptors were collected from an older woman in good health.

This rearrangement joins TRBV28 to TRBJ2-7; a weak D match, TRBD2 (6 bases). Trimming pared 3 bases from V and 4 bases from J, leaving 16 bases between. This CDR3 is 15 amino acids long. From germline, CDR1 is MDHEN and CDR2 SYDVKM. This chain's CDR3 is CASSFGGLATYEQYF. CDR3 DNA sequence: TGTGCCAGCAGTTTTGGGGGACTCGCGACTTACGAGCAGTACTTC.

This clonotype was observed a handful of times. The rearrangement joins TRBV27 to TRBJ2-7; maybe TRBD1 (6 bases). The end of the DNA is better explained by TRBJ2-5, so the J call may be wrong. Germline V gene sequence: CDR1 MNHEY, CDR2 SMNVEV (reference sequence). This CDR3 is built from 15 residues. This chain's CDR3 is CASSLGMGARETQYF. The CDR3 DNA follows: TGTGCCAGCAGTCTTGGTATGGGGGCACGGGAGACCCAGTACTTC.

A few counts support this clonotype. The chain carries TRBV4-3 and TRBJ2-1; TRBD1 might be the D (5 bases). The CDR3 sequence is 19 residues long. The germline V and J ends were trimmed by 1 base and 1 base, with 20 bases remaining between them. CDR1 LGHNA and CDR2 YSLEER come from the germline V gene. The CDR3 coding sequence is TGCGCCAGCAGCCAAGCCTTAACAGGTGCCTCAAGTTCCTACAATGAGCAGTTCTTC. Protein sequence: CASSQALTGASSSYNEQFF.

This rearrangement joins TRBV27 to TRBJ2-7, with D possibly matching TRBD1 (6 bases). The CDR3 consists of 18 residues. CDR1 is MNHEY and CDR2 is SMNVEV in the germline V gene (reference sequence). Trimming pared 2 bases from V and 2 bases from J, leaving 22 bases between. In DNA form, the CDR3 reads TGTGCCAGCAGTTTAAAATTCAATACAGGGTCGACCGCCTACGAGCAGTACTTC. Protein: CASSLKFNTGSTAYEQYF.

The chain uses TRBV5-1 and TRBJ1-1, with D perhaps matching TRBD1 (6 bases). The CDR3 loop spans 14 amino acids. Trimming stripped 2 bases from V and 1 base from J, with 9 bases between. The germline V gene encodes CDR1 SGHRS and CDR2 YFSETQ. CDR3 nucleotide sequence: TGCGCCAGCAGCTTCGGACAGACGAACACTGAAGCTTTCTTT. Translation gives CASSFGQTNTEAFF.

A few counts support this clonotype. The V gene is TRBV7-2, the J gene TRBJ1-6; TRBD1 aligns across 9 bases. After removal of 5 bases from V and 6 bases from J, the junction contained 2 bases not matched to a gene. Germline V gene sequence: CDR1 SGHTA, CDR2 FQGNSA. The CDR3 contains 14 residues. This CDR3 reads CASSIQGANSPLHF. The CDR3, as DNA: TGTGCCAGCAGCATACAGGGGGCTAATTCACCCCTCCACTTT.

The V and J genes are TRBV28 and TRBJ2-7; tentative D call: TRBD2 (5 bases). Trimming left V 2 bases short and J 3 bases short, with 8 bases between. Germline CDR1 MDHEN, CDR2 SYDVKM. The CDR3 has 13 residues. As DNA, the CDR3 is TGTGCCAGCAGTTTAACAGCGGTCTACGAGCAGTACTTC. This translates into CASSLTAVYEQYF.

V is TRBV20-1 and J is TRBJ1-1; D unresolved. The CDR3 is made up of 11 amino acids. Germline V CDR1 and CDR2: DFQATT, SNEGSKA (reference sequence). The CDR3 sequence: CILPRSTEAFF. The CDR3 DNA reads TGCATCCTTCCTCGGAGCACTGAAGCTTTCTTT.

V usage is TRBV20-1 and J usage is TRBJ2-4, with 8 bases fitting TRBD1. The end of the DNA is better explained by TRBJ2-7, so the J call may be wrong. Germline V gene sequence: CDR1 DFQATT, CDR2 SNEGSKA (reference sequence). The length of the CDR3 is 14 residues. DNA of the CDR3: TGCAGTGCCTATATGCCGGGACAGGCCTACGAGCAGTACTTC. The encoded protein is CSAYMPGQAYEQYF.

As concerns this clonotype: A much larger clone lies one base from this, so it may be a read error. The chain couples TRBV20-1 to TRBJ2-7; 7 positions match TRBD2. The CDR3 is 14 amino acids. Germline V gene data show CDR1 as DFQATT and CDR2 as SNEGSKA (reference sequence). The junction had 2 bases not matched to a gene; V was cut back by 0 bases and J by 0 bases. The CDR3 sequence: CSARDGGSSYEQYF. The CDR3 region has the DNA TGCAGTGCTAGAGACGGCGGGAGCTCCTACGAGCAGTACTTC.

Turning to this clonotype: A junction boundary mismatches the germline segment, possibly from a read error. The chain recombines TRBV6-5 with TRBJ2-1; TRBD1 or TRBD2 may be the D gene (5 bases each). The CDR3 runs to 16 residues. CDR1 MNHEY and CDR2 SVGAGI come from the germline V gene. Here the CDR3 reads CANRPTGPRRANEQFF. The CDR3 DNA follows: TGTGCCAACAGACCCACGGGGCCGAGAAGGGCTAATGAACAGTTCTTC.

The rearrangement joins TRBV6-5 to TRBJ2-5; D is perhaps TRBD1 (6 bases). The J call may be in error: the DNA end matches TRBJ2-1 better. Germline V lookup: CDR1 MNHEY, CDR2 SVGAGI. CDR3 size: 13 residues. The DNA for the CDR3 is TGTGCCAGCAGTGGACAGCTACAAGAGACCCAGTTCTTC. It specifies CASSGQLQETQFF.

V gene TRBV10-3 combines with J gene TRBJ2-5; possibly TRBD1 or TRBD2 for D (5 bases each). This CDR3 region has 13 residues. Germline V gene data show CDR1 as ENHRY and CDR2 as SYGVKD. Trimming removed 7 bases from V and 3 bases from J, with 12 bases in between. The CDR3 bases are TGTGCCATCACAGGGCGGGCAGAAGAGACCCAGTACTTC. This codes for CAITGRAEETQYF.

The chain joins TRBV5-5 to TRBJ2-5; no clear D. This CDR3 spans 15 amino acids. Trimming took 3 bases from V and 3 from J, leaving 15 bases between them. Germline values: CDR1 SGHKS, CDR2 YYEKEE (reference sequence). CDR3 residues: CASSSRTSKKETQYF. The CDR3 coding sequence is TGTGCCAGCAGCTCGAGGACGTCTAAAAAAGAGACCCAGTACTTC.

The chain has TRBV20-1 and TRBJ2-7; D is uncertain. Trimming took off 8 bases at V and 0 bases at J, with 17 bases between the two ends. The CDR3 sequence is 14 residues long. Germline lookup yields CDR1 DFQATT and CDR2 SNEGSKA (reference sequence). The DNA for the CDR3 is TGCAGTTCCTCGGGTCCCCAACTCTCCTACGAGCAGTACTTC. It codes for CSSSGPQLSYEQYF.

The CDR3 sequence is CSAISTSGTYNEQFF. The CDR3 DNA sequence: TGCAGTGCTATATCGACTAGCGGGACCTACAATGAGCAGTTCTTC. The chain combines TRBV20-1 with TRBJ2-1; 11 bases match TRBD2. The length of the CDR3 is 15 residues. From germline, CDR1 is DFQATT and CDR2 SNEGSKA (reference sequence). V lost 4 bases to trimming and J lost 2 bases; unmatched junction nucleotides: 4.

V gene TRBV5-1 combines with J gene TRBJ2-7; 8 bases line up with TRBD2. The germline gives CDR1 SGHRS, CDR2 YFSETQ. Trimming at V came to 4 bases and at J to 2 bases, leaving 5 bases not matched to a gene. The CDR3 sequence is 14 residues long. The CDR3 DNA follows: TGCGCCAGCAGCGACGCGGGAGGCGCCTACGAGCAGTACTTC. It is translated as CASSDAGGAYEQYF.

In this sample, this clonotype turned up a few times. The V call is TRBV4-2, the J call TRBJ2-3; no reliable D call. Germline V gene sequence: CDR1 LGHNA, CDR2 YNFKEQ. The CDR3 loop spans 17 amino acids. V shed 0 bases and J shed 4 bases, with 17 bases lying between them. CDR3 in DNA: TGTGCCAGCAGCCAAGAATCCCCAACTTCTTCGGCAGATACGCAGTATTTT. It codes for CASSQESPTSSADTQYF.

This chain's CDR3 is CASSPTSGVTDTQYF. CDR3 DNA sequence: TGCGCCAGCAGCCCCACTAGCGGGGTCACAGATACGCAGTATTTT. The J gene is TRBJ2-3, the V gene TRBV4-3; 10 bases are shared with TRBD2. This CDR3 has 15 residues. Germline CDR1 is LGHNA and CDR2 is YSLEER. V lost 4 bases and J lost 2; bases outside the gene matches: 3.

With regard to this clonotype: The junction differs from germline at one of its ends, possibly a read error. The chain carries TRBV5-1 and TRBJ2-1, with 9 positions matching TRBD1. The CDR3 contains 19 residues. Germline CDR1 reads SGHRS; CDR2 reads YFSETQ. CDR3 DNA sequence: TGCGTCAGCAGCTCATACGGTGGGGCGACAGGGGGAAGCTACAATGAGCAGTTCTTC. Amino acid sequence: CVSSSYGGATGGSYNEQFF.

This chain connects TRBV30 to TRBJ2-1, with 7 positions matching TRBD1. CDR3 length: 14 residues. The trim removed 8 bases at V and 6 bases at J, leaving 13 bases unmatched. Germline V gene data show CDR1 as GTSNPN and CDR2 as SVGIG (reference sequence). The CDR3, as DNA: TGTGCCGCGTCTACGGGACAGCTTACCAATGAGCAGTTCTTC. Protein product: CAASTGQLTNEQFF.

The sample holds many counts of this clonotype. V usage is TRBV15 and J usage is TRBJ2-1; 9 positions match TRBD2. Germline assignment: CDR1 LNHNV and CDR2 YYDKDF (reference sequence). This CDR3 spans 15 amino acids. V was clipped by 3 bases and J by 7 bases; unmatched bases: 7. The CDR3 reads CATSSPPSGINEQFF. CDR3 nucleotides: TGTGCCACCAGCAGTCCCCCTAGCGGGATTAATGAGCAGTTCTTC.

In its sample, this clonotype was seen a few times. The V call is TRBV20-1, the J call TRBJ2-5; 8 nucleotides agree with TRBD1. Germline V gene sequence: CDR1 DFQATT, CDR2 SNEGSKA (reference sequence). The CDR3 totals 13 residues. V was pared by 4 bases and J by 1 base, with 2 bases of the junction left unmatched. This chain's CDR3 is CSATTGAQETQYF. CDR3 nucleotide sequence: TGCAGTGCTACGACAGGGGCCCAAGAGACCCAGTACTTC.

This sequence joins TRBV27 and TRBJ2-7, with 7 positions matching TRBD2. The CDR3 extends over 15 amino acids. Per germline, CDR1 MNHEY and CDR2 SMNVEV (reference sequence). The V and J ends lost 4 bases and 3 bases, in that order; junction bases with no gene match: 9. CDR3 nucleotides: TGTGCCAGCAGTTCCTGGTCCCCGGGGGGCTACGAGCAGTACTTC. This translates into CASSSWSPGGYEQYF.

Points on this clonotype: At one boundary the junction diverges from the germline segment, which might be a read error. The chain joins TRBV5-1 to TRBJ1-2, with a weak D call TRBD1 (5 bases). The germline V gene encodes CDR1 SGHRS and CDR2 YFSETQ. The CDR3 covers 12 residues. The CDR3 region has the DNA TGTGCCAGCAGCTTGACAGCGGATGGCTACACCTTC. This gives the protein CASSLTADGYTF.

This chain connects TRBV5-1 to TRBJ2-7; D is ambiguous. The CDR3 totals 13 residues. Trimming removed 4 bases at V and 3 bases at J, with 11 bases between. Germline CDR1 reads SGHRS; CDR2 reads YFSETQ. The CDR3, as DNA: TGCGCCAGCAGCGTGGAAAAGTACTACGAGCAGTACTTC. This translates into CASSVEKYYEQYF.

Notes on this clonotype: Just one base apart from a much larger clone, this may be a read error. The chain has TRBV7-2 and TRBJ2-1; the match to TRBD1 covers 10 bases. The germline V gene encodes CDR1 SGHTA and CDR2 FQGNSA. CDR3 size: 14 residues. V trimming: 3 bases; J trimming: 5 bases; junction bases outside the gene matches: 1. This CDR3 reads CASSLDRGDNEQFF. The CDR3 bases are TGTGCCAGCAGCTTGGACAGGGGGGACAATGAGCAGTTCTTC.

Remarks on this clonotype: At one end, the junction sequence differs from germline, possibly due to a read error. V gene TRBV28 combines with J gene TRBJ2-5; 7 bases fit TRBD1. The J call may not be correct, given that the DNA end is closer to TRBJ2-7. The CDR3 is 14 residues long. Germline CDR1 MDHEN, CDR2 SYDVKM. The CDR3 is CAGRQSGTVGEQYF. The CDR3 bases are TGTGCCGGCAGGCAGTCCGGGACAGTCGGCGAGCAGTACTTC.

The V gene is TRBV4-3, the J gene TRBJ2-1; possibly TRBD1 for D (6 bases). V lost 0 bases and J lost 3, with 9 bases in between. This CDR3 comprises 15 residues. Germline CDR1 LGHNA, CDR2 YSLEER. The CDR3 nucleotides are TGCGCCAGCAGCCAAGAGGGGGCTCTCTACAATGAGCAGTTCTTC. As protein: CASSQEGALYNEQFF.

The rearrangement uses TRBV4-3 and TRBJ2-3; 12 bases are a match to TRBD2. Germline assignment: CDR1 LGHNA and CDR2 YSLEER. This CDR3 is 15 amino acids long. V gave up 5 bases and J gave up 5 bases; unmatched junction bases: 5. The DNA of the CDR3 is TGCGCCAGCAGCGCAGCGGGACTAGCGGGAGATACGCAGTATTTT. Encoded protein: CASSAAGLAGDTQYF.